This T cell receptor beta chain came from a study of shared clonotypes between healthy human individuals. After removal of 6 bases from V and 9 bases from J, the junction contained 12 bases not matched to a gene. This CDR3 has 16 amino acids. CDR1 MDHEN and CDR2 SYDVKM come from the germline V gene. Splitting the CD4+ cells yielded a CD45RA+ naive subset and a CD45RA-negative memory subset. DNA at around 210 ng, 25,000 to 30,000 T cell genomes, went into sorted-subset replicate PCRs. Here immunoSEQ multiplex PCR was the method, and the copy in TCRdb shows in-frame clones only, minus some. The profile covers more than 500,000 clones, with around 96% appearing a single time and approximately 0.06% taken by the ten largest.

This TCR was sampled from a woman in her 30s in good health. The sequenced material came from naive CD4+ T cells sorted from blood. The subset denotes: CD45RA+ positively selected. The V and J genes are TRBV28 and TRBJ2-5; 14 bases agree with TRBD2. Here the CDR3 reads CASSNSGTSGSVAQYF. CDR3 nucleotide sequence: TGTGCCAGCAGCAATTCCGGGACTAGCGGGAGTGTAGCCCAGTACTTC.